This T cell receptor beta chain was sequenced during a study of T cell responses to AZD1222 COVID-19 vaccine. Sequencing used immunoSEQ multiplex PCR; TCRdb keeps in-frame clones, though not all of them. The sample includes roughly 150,000 clones, roughly 88% of them seen just once. Regarding the study as a whole: Clonal diversity was possibly underestimated; the donors were predominantly white British and more often female. The span of vaccine-associated CD4 TCRs extended across spike, with dominance at 160-218 and 743-854. Baseline antibody screening turned up just a handful of seropositive AZD1222 recipients. Following two doses of AZD1222, Spike-specific TCR breadth and depth rose.

CDR3 size: 13 residues. Trimming removed 5 bases from V and 5 bases from J, with 12 bases in between. As for this clone: Its target is not known.

The TCR originated in an adult in good health. The rearrangement joins TRBV12-3 or TRBV12-4 to TRBJ1-2, with D unresolved. The sample in question was peripheral blood, obtained on day 0 of AZD1222 vaccination. CDR3 residues: CASSRVARYGYTF. The CDR3 DNA follows: TGTGCCAGCAGTCGGGTCGCCAGATATGGCTACACCTTC.